This T cell receptor beta chain was captured by sequencing in a study of T cells in narcolepsy. Using immunoSEQ multiplex PCR, the repertoire was profiled, and TCRdb retains in-frame clones only, with some absent. The sample lists tens of thousands of clones; roughly 80% were seen once. Study-level results: In some patient and control memory CD4+ samples, autoreactive clones were absent. Reportedly, autoreactive clonotypes were serially detected in patients' blood but not controls'. HCRT-specific and TRIB2-specific autoreactive clonotypes appeared among same-patient CSF and blood CD4+ clonotypes.

The CDR3 totals 12 residues. The germline gives CDR1 SGHTA, CDR2 FQGNSA. V lost 7 bases and J lost 4, with 9 bases in between. As concerns this clone: Its antigen is as yet unknown.

The TCR was taken from a human donor in good health. The sample was memory (CD45RA-) CD4+ T cells from blood. This rearrangement joins TRBV7-2 to TRBJ2-3; D unresolved. The CDR3 region has the DNA TGTGCCAGCACCGATTGGGCAGATACGCAGTATTTT. Encoded protein: CASTDWADTQYF. Complete variable domain (other parts from reference TRBV7-2 and TRBJ2-3): GAGVSQSPSNKVTEKGKDVELRCDPISGHTALYWYRQSLGQGLEFLIYFQGNSAPDKSGLPSDRFSAERTGGSVSTLTIQRTQQEDSAVYLCASTDWADTQYFGPGTRLTVL.